One sample yielded the 28 T cell receptor beta chains listed below, sequenced in a study of T cell responses to AZD1222 COVID-19 vaccine. Using immunoSEQ multiplex PCR, the repertoire was profiled, and TCRdb retains in-frame clones only, with some absent. The data contain around 180,000 clones, around 94% of them singletons. The starting material was peripheral blood, obtained on day 0 of AZD1222 vaccination. Receptors were obtained from an adult in good health.

The genes are TRBV3-1 (or the pseudogene TRBV3-2) and TRBJ1-4; 8 bases agree with TRBD1. This CDR3 has 16 amino acids. Germline V gene data show CDR1 as LGHDT and CDR2 as YNNKEL (reference sequence). J was trimmed by 7 bases and V by 3 bases; bases with no gene match: 10. CDR3 sequence reads: CASSHLRTGISEKLFF. CDR3 DNA: TGTGCCAGCAGCCACCTACGGACAGGGATTAGTGAAAAACTGTTTTTT.

CDR3 sequence: CATHGGSALVNTEAFF. The CDR3 region has the DNA TGTGCCACTCACGGGGGCTCGGCTTTGGTGAACACTGAAGCTTTCTTT. The chain joins TRBV28 to TRBJ1-1; tentative D call: TRBD1 (6 bases). Trimming pared 10 bases from V and 0 bases from J, leaving 21 bases between. This CDR3 is built from 16 residues. CDR1 is MDHEN and CDR2 is SYDVKM in the germline V gene.

This chain joins TRBV9 and TRBJ2-5; D is undetermined. Germline V gene data show CDR1 as SGDLS and CDR2 as YYNGEE. The CDR3 contains 13 residues. Trimming pared 0 bases from V and 2 bases from J, leaving 5 bases between. CDR3 DNA: TGTGCCAGCAGCGTAGGGGAACAAGAGACCCAGTACTTC. This encodes CASSVGEQETQYF.

The chain has TRBV6-2 or TRBV6-3 and TRBJ2-5; D gene uncertain. Germline assignment: CDR1 MNHEY and CDR2 SVGEGT. Trimming shortened V by 5 bases and J by 5 bases, and 18 bases separated the two germline ends. The CDR3 spans 15 residues. The CDR3 protein is CASSRTVNPRETQYF. The CDR3, as DNA: TGTGCCAGCAGTCGGACGGTCAATCCGCGGGAGACCCAGTACTTC.

V gene TRBV4-2 combines with J gene TRBJ1-1; 10 bases line up with TRBD1. The CDR3 sequence is 14 residues long. V trimming: 2 bases; J trimming: 4 bases; junction bases outside the gene matches: 1. CDR1 is LGHNA and CDR2 is YNFKEQ in the germline V gene. The CDR3 DNA is TGTGCCAGCAGCCAACGGGACAGGGGCACTGAAGCTTTCTTT. Encoded protein: CASSQRDRGTEAFF.

The gene calls are TRBV7-2 and TRBJ2-7, with TRBD1 as a possible D gene (6 bases). Germline V gene sequence: CDR1 SGHTA, CDR2 FQGNSA. CDR3 size: 15 residues. V was cut by 1 base and J by 6 bases, with 16 bases left in between. CDR3 DNA sequence: TGTGCCAGCAGCTTAGAATGGGCTACAGGGCGCGAGCAGTACTTC. This encodes CASSLEWATGREQYF.

This clone was observed once. This sequence joins TRBV5-1 and TRBJ2-7; tentatively, D is TRBD1 (5 bases). The germline gives CDR1 SGHRS, CDR2 YFSETQ. The CDR3 contains 14 residues. The V end lost 0 bases, the J end lost 4 bases, and 11 bases lay between the germline ends. This chain's CDR3 is CASSLATETYEQYF. The CDR3, as DNA: TGCGCCAGCAGCTTGGCGACAGAAACTTACGAGCAGTACTTC.

The chain couples TRBV19 to TRBJ1-3; D gene uncertain. The CDR3 loop spans 14 amino acids. The germline V gene has CDR1 LNHDA and CDR2 SQIVND (reference sequence). V was pared by 4 bases and J by 0 bases, with 7 bases between. CDR3 residues: CASSTGVSGNTIYF. The DNA of the CDR3 is TGTGCCAGTAGTACCGGGGTCTCTGGAAACACCATATATTTT.

The rearrangement links TRBV4-3 to TRBJ1-1; D gene unclear. The CDR3 length is 14 residues. The V and J ends lost 1 base and 2 bases respectively, with 8 bases between them. Germline V gives CDR1 LGHNA, CDR2 YSLEER. CDR3 loop: CASSQVSGNTEAFF. The CDR3 nucleotides are TGCGCCAGCAGCCAAGTATCAGGAAACACTGAAGCTTTCTTT.

The chain couples TRBV28 to TRBJ1-5; 8 bases are shared with TRBD1. The CDR3 loop spans 13 amino acids. The V gene end was trimmed by 10 bases and the J gene end by 7 bases; junction bases not matched to a gene: 9. CDR1 is MDHEN, CDR2 SYDVKM, per germline. The CDR3 DNA follows: TGTGCCACCAAGCAGGGGGCAGGGCAGCCCCAGCATTTT. The encoded protein is CATKQGAGQPQHF.

As concerns this clone: The sample carries other DNA sequences with the same CDR3. This chain connects TRBV6-5 to TRBJ1-1; no clear D. This CDR3 has 13 amino acids. The ends were cut back, 0 bases at V and 1 base at J, with 3 bases in the middle. Per the germline V gene, CDR1 is MNHEY and CDR2 is SVGAGI. The CDR3 region is CASSYSTNTEAFF. CDR3 DNA: TGTGCCAGCAGTTACTCGACGAACACTGAAGCTTTCTTT.

The chain recombines TRBV27 with TRBJ2-7, with D perhaps matching TRBD1 (6 bases). Trimming removed 4 bases at V and 3 bases at J, with 13 bases between. The CDR3 length is 14 residues. Germline loops: CDR1 MNHEY, CDR2 SMNVEV (reference sequence). This CDR3 is CASSSRTAFYEQYF. In nucleotides, the CDR3 is TGTGCCAGCAGTTCCCGGACAGCCTTCTACGAGCAGTACTTC.

This sequence joins TRBV2 and TRBJ2-2; 10 bases agree with TRBD1. The V segment lost 5 bases and the J segment 9 bases; nucleotides outside the gene matches: 6. Germline loops: CDR1 SNHLY, CDR2 FYNNEI. The CDR3 extends over 14 amino acids. The CDR3 region is CASSPDRGLWELFF. The CDR3 DNA is TGTGCCAGCAGTCCCGACAGGGGGCTTTGGGAGCTGTTTTTT.

The chain couples TRBV21-1 to TRBJ1-1. TRBV21-1 is a pseudogene. The CDR3 is 16 amino acids. The CDR3 region has the DNA TGTGCCAGCAGCAAAGGGCGGGGGGCGCGGAACACTGAAGCTTTCTTT. Its protein product is CASSKGRGARNTEAFF.

This chain uses TRBV19 with TRBJ1-1; D uncertain. The CDR3 has 14 residues. Between the trimmed V and J ends, which lost 3 bases and 1 base, there was a span of 9 bases. Germline V gene data show CDR1 as LNHDA and CDR2 as SQIVND (reference sequence). The CDR3 sequence is CASSIYRENTEAFF. The CDR3 nucleotides are TGTGCCAGTAGTATTTATCGGGAGAACACTGAAGCTTTCTTT. Complete variable domain (other parts from reference TRBV19 and TRBJ1-1): DGGITQSPKYLFRKEGQNVTLSCEQNLNHDAMYWYRQDPGQGLRLIYYSQIVNDFQKGDIAEGYSVSREKKESFPLTVTSAQKNPTAFYLCASSIYRENTEAFFGQGTRLTVV.

V usage is TRBV30 and J usage is TRBJ1-1; 10 positions agree with TRBD1. In germline, CDR1 is GTSNPN, CDR2 SVGIG (reference sequence). Trimming took 3 bases from V and 8 from J; bases not matched to a gene: 9. This CDR3 contains 14 residues. Written as DNA, the CDR3 is TGTGCCTGGAGCTTCGGGACAGGGGTACAGGAAGCTTTCTTT. Its translation is CAWSFGTGVQEAFF.

The chain uses TRBV27 and TRBJ2-1, with 7 bases matching TRBD1. This CDR3 contains 13 residues. Trimming removed 5 bases from V and 4 bases from J; junction bases left unmatched: 2. Germline lookup yields CDR1 MNHEY and CDR2 SMNVEV (reference sequence). In DNA, the CDR3 is TGTGCCAGCAGTCCGGGACAGTACAATGAGCAGTTCTTC. Its protein product is CASSPGQYNEQFF.

The chain couples TRBV30 to TRBJ2-1; weak D call: TRBD1 (5 bases). CDR3 length equals 15 residues. Germline assignment: CDR1 GTSNPN and CDR2 SVGIG (reference sequence). Trimming removed 1 base at V and 4 bases at J, with 14 bases between. In nucleotides, the CDR3 is TGTGCCTGGAGTGATGAGTGGGGCCGATACAATGAGCAGTTCTTC. Translation: CAWSDEWGRYNEQFF.

The chain links TRBV3-1 (or the pseudogene TRBV3-2) to TRBJ2-1; 15 bases align to TRBD2. V shed 3 bases and J 4 bases; nucleotides not matched to a gene: 7. CDR1 and CDR2 from the germline V gene are LGHDT and YNNKEL (reference sequence). The CDR3 sequence is 18 residues long. CDR3 region: CASSQGLAGGADYNEQFF. CDR3 bases: TGTGCCAGCAGCCAGGGACTAGCGGGAGGAGCGGATTACAATGAGCAGTTCTTC.

The sample holds one count of this clone. The CDR3 loop reads CASGAGTGDGYTF. The CDR3 DNA is TGTGCCAGCGGCGCCGGGACAGGGGATGGCTACACCTTC. The chain carries TRBV3-1 (or the pseudogene TRBV3-2) and TRBJ1-2; 10 nucleotides align to TRBD1. Germline CDR1 is LGHDT and CDR2 is YNNKEL (reference sequence). There are 13 residues in the CDR3. V lost 8 bases, J lost 6 bases, and 6 bases stayed unmatched.

J is TRBJ1-5 and V is TRBV7-2; a weak D match, TRBD1 (6 bases). V was trimmed by 2 bases and J by 4 bases, leaving 12 bases between them. CDR1 and CDR2 from the germline V gene are SGHTA and FQGNSA. CDR3 size: 15 residues. The CDR3 region has the DNA TGTGCCAGCAGCTTATGGCAGGGGATAAATCAGCCCCAGCATTTT. Residues: CASSLWQGINQPQHF.

The chain recombines TRBV4-1 with TRBJ2-7, with TRBD2 matching over 12 bases. The CDR3 is 17 amino acids. CDR1 MGHRA and CDR2 YSYEKL come from the germline V gene. V lost 2 bases, J lost 0 bases, and 5 bases stayed unmatched. The CDR3: CASSQSRLAGVSYEQYF. The CDR3 bases are TGCGCCAGCAGCCAATCGAGACTAGCGGGAGTCTCCTACGAGCAGTACTTC.

This chain joins TRBV6-5 and TRBJ2-1, with 7 bases identical to TRBD1. The CDR3 is 14 amino acids. V trimming: 2 bases; J trimming: 10 bases; junction bases outside the gene matches: 8. Germline loops: CDR1 MNHEY, CDR2 SVGAGI. The CDR3 is CASSYGTVSFEQFF. The CDR3 DNA reads as TGTGCCAGCAGTTACGGGACAGTTTCATTCGAGCAGTTCTTC.

The chain joins TRBV5-8 to TRBJ1-6, with 8 bases that match TRBD1. V shed 2 bases, J shed 9 bases, and the junction held 4 bases outside the gene matches. The CDR3 sequence is 14 residues long. In germline, CDR1 is SGHTS, CDR2 YDEGEE. CDR3 region: CASSFRTGLSPLHF. CDR3 coding DNA: TGTGCCAGCAGCTTTCGGACAGGGCTTTCACCCCTCCACTTT.

The genes are TRBV27 and TRBJ1-5; 7 positions match TRBD1. With 8 bases clipped from V and 2 bases from J, the junction kept 12 bases outside the gene matches. Looked up from germline, CDR1 is MNHEY and CDR2 is SMNVEV (reference sequence). This CDR3 contains 16 residues. CDR3 in amino acids: CASGPTGELGNQPQHF. The DNA of the CDR3 is TGTGCCAGCGGACCTACAGGGGAATTGGGCAATCAGCCCCAGCATTTT.

The V call is TRBV30, the J call TRBJ1-4, with 8 nucleotides matching TRBD1. This CDR3 is 15 amino acids long. The V gene's germline CDR1 is GTSNPN and CDR2 SVGIG (reference sequence). With 0 bases clipped from V and 5 bases from J, the junction kept 5 bases outside the gene matches. The CDR3 DNA reads as TGTGCCTGGAGTGTACCCCGACAGGGGAATGAAAAACTGTTTTTT. It encodes CAWSVPRQGNEKLFF. Filled out from reference TRBV30 and TRBJ1-4, the complete variable domain reads SQTIHQWPATLVQPVGSPLSLECTVEGTSNPNLYWYRQAAGRGLQLLFYSVGIGQISSEVPQNLSASRPQDRQFILSSKKLLLSDSGFYLCAWSVPRQGNEKLFFGSGTQLSVL.

The CDR3, as DNA: TGTGCCAGCACCTTCCCCCCGGGACAGGGGTCAGATACGCAGTATTTT. Residues: CASTFPPGQGSDTQYF. The V and J genes are TRBV28 and TRBJ2-3, with TRBD1 matching 10 bases. CDR1 and CDR2 (germline): MDHEN, SYDVKM. V trimming: 7 bases; J trimming: 4 bases; junction bases outside the gene matches: 11. The CDR3 length is 16 residues.

The V call is TRBV20-1, the J call TRBJ1-2; a weak D match, TRBD1 (5 bases). CDR1 and CDR2 from the germline V gene are DFQATT and SNEGSKA (reference sequence). The CDR3 has 11 residues. Deletions cut 5 bases from V and 2 bases from J, with 6 bases between. CDR3 amino acids: CSAGDNYGYTF. The CDR3 DNA is TGCAGTGCTGGGGACAACTATGGCTACACCTTC.